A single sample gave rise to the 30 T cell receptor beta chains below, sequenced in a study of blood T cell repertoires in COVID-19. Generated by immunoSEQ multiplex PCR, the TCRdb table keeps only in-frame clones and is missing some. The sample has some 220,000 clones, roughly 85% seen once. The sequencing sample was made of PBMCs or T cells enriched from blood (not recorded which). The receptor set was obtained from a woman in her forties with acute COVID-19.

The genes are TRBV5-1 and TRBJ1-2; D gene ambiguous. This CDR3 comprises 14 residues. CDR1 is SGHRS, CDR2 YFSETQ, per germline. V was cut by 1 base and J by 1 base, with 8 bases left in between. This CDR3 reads CASSLSDNNYGYTF. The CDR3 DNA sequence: TGCGCCAGCAGCTTGTCTGACAATAACTATGGCTACACCTTC.

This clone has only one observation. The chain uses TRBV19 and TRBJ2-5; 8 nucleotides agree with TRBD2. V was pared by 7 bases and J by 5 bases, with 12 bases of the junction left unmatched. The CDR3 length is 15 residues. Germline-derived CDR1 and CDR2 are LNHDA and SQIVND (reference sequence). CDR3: CASMDSGVGGETQYF. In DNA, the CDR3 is TGTGCCAGTATGGATAGCGGGGTGGGAGGGGAGACCCAGTACTTC.

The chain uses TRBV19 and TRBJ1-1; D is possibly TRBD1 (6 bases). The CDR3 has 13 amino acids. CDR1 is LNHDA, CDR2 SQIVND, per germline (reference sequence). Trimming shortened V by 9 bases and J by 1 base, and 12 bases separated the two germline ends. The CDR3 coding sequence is TGTGCCAGCACCGGGACACCGAACACTGAAGCTTTCTTT. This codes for CASTGTPNTEAFF.

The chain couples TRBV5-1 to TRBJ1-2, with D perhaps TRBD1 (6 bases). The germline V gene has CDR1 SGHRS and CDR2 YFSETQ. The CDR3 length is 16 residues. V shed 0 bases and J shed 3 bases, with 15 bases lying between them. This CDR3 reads CASSLVGSGADYGYTF. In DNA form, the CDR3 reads TGCGCCAGCAGCTTGGTGGGTTCAGGGGCGGACTATGGCTACACCTTC.

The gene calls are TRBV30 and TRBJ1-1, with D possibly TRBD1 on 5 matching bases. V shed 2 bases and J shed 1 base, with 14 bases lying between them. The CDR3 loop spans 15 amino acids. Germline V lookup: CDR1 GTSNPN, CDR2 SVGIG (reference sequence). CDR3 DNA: TGTGCCTGGAGTCTCTGGGGCGGGAGGAACACTGAAGCTTTCTTT. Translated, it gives CAWSLWGGRNTEAFF.

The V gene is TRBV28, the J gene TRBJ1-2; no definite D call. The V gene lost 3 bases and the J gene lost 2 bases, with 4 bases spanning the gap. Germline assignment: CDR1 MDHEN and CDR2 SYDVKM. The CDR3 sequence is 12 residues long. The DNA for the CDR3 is TGTGCCAGCAGTTTCAGGAACTATGGCTACACCTTC. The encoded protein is CASSFRNYGYTF.

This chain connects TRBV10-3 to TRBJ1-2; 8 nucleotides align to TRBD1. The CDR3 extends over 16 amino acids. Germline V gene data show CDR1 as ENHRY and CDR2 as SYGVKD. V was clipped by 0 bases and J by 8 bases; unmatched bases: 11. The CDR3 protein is CAISESWTGSSRGYTF. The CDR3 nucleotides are TGTGCCATCAGTGAGTCATGGACAGGGTCATCGCGGGGCTACACCTTC.

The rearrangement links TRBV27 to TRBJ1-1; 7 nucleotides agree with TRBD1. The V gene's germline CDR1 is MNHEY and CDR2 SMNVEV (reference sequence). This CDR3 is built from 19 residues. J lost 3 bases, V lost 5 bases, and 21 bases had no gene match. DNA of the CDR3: TGTGCCAGCAGTCTGTACGCCGGACAGGACGGCGTCGGGTACACTGAAGCTTTCTTT. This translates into CASSLYAGQDGVGYTEAFF.

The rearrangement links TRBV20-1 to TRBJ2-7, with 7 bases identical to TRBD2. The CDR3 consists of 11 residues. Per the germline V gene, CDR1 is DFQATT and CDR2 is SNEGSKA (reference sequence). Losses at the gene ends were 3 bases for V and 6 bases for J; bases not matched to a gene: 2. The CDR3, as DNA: TGCAGTGCTAGGTGGGGGGGCGAGCAGTACTTC. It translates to CSARWGGEQYF.

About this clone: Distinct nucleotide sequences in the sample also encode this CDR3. The CDR3 region has the DNA TGTGCCAGTAGAAGAACAGGGGGCGACTATGGCTACACCTTC. It codes for CASRRTGGDYGYTF. This chain joins TRBV19 and TRBJ1-2; 9 bases agree with TRBD1. The CDR3 has 14 residues. Germline V gene data show CDR1 as LNHDA and CDR2 as SQIVND (reference sequence). Unmatched junction bases numbered 5, after V lost 6 bases and J lost 3 bases.

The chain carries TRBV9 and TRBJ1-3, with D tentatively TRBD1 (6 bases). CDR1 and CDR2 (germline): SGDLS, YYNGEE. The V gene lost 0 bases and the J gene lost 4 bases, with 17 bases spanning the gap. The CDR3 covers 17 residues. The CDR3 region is CASSVGGRTALGNTIYF. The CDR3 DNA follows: TGTGCCAGCAGCGTAGGGGGAAGGACAGCGCTAGGAAACACCATATATTTT.

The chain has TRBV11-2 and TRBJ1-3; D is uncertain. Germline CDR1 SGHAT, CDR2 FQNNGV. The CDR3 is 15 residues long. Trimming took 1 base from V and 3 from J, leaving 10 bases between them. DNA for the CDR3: TGTGCCAGCAGCTTAGTTAGGGAGATTGGAAACACCATATATTTT. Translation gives CASSLVREIGNTIYF.

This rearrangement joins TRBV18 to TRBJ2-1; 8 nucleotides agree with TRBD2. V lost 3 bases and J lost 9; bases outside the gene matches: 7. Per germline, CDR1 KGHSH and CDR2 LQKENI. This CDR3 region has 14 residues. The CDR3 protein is CASSPATSVGEQFF. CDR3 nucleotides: TGTGCCAGCTCACCCGCGACTAGCGTAGGTGAGCAGTTCTTC.

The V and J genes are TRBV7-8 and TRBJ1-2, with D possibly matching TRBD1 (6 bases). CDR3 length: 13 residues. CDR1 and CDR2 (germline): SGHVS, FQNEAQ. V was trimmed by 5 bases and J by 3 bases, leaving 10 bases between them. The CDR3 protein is CASSRDRHYGYTF. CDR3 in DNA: TGTGCCAGCAGCCGAGACAGGCACTATGGCTACACCTTC.

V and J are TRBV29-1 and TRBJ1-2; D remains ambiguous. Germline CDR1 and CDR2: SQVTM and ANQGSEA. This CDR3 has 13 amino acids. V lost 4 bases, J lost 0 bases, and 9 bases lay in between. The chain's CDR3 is CSVVGLSNYGYTF. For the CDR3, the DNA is TGCAGCGTTGTAGGACTCTCTAACTATGGCTACACCTTC.

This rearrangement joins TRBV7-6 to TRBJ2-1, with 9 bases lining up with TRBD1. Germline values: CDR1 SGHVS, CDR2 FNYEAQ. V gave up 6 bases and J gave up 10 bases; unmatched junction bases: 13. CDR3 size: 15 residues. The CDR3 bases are TGTGCCAGCAGTTCGATCGTGGGACAGGGAGCGGAGCAGTTCTTC. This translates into CASSSIVGQGAEQFF.

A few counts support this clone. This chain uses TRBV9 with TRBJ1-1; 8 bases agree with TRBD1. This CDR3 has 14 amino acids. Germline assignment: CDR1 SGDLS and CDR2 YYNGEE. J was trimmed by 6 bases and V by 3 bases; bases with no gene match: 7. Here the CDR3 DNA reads TGTGCCAGCAGCGCAGGGGGCCCGAGCGCTGAAGCTTTCTTT. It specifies CASSAGGPSAEAFF.

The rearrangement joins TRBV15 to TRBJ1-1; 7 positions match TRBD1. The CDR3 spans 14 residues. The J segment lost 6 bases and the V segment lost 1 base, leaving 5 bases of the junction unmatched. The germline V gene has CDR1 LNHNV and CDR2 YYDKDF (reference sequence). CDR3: CATSRGQTGAEAFF. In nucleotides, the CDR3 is TGTGCCACCAGCAGAGGCCAAACAGGGGCTGAAGCTTTCTTT.

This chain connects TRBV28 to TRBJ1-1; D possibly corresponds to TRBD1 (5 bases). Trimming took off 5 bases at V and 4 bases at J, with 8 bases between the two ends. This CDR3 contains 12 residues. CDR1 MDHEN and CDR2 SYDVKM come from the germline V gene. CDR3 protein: CASSIDSTEAFF. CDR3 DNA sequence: TGTGCCAGCAGTATTGACAGCACTGAAGCTTTCTTT.

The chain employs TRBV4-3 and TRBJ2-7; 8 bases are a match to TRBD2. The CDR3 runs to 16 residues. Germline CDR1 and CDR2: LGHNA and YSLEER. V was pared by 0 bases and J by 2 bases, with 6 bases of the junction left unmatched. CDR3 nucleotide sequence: TGCGCCAGCAGCCAAGATCCCCTAGCGGGTCCCTACGAGCAGTACTTC. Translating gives CASSQDPLAGPYEQYF.

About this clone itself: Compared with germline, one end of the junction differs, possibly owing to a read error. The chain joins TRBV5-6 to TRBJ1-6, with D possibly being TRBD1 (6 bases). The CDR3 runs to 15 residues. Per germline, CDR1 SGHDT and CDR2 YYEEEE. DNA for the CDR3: TGTGCCAGCAGTCCGACAGGCTCCCATAATTCACCCCTCCACTTT. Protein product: CASSPTGSHNSPLHF. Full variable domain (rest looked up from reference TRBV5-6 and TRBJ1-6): DAGVTQSPTHLIKTRGQQVTLRCSPKSGHDTVSWYQQALGQGPQFIFQYYEEEERQRGNFPDRFSGHQFPNYSSELNVNALLLGDSALYLCASSPTGSHNSPLHFGNGTRLTVT.

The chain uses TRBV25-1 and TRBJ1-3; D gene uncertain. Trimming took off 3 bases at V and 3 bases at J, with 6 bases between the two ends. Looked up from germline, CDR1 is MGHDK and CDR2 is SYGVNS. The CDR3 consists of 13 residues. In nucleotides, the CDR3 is TGTGCCAGCAGTGATCGGGGTGGAAACACCATATATTTT. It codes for CASSDRGGNTIYF.

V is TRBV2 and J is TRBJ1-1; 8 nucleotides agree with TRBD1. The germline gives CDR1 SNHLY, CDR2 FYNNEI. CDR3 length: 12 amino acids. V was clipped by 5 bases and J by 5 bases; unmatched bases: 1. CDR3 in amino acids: CASSRTGTEAFF. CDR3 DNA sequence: TGTGCCAGCAGTCGGACAGGGACTGAAGCTTTCTTT.

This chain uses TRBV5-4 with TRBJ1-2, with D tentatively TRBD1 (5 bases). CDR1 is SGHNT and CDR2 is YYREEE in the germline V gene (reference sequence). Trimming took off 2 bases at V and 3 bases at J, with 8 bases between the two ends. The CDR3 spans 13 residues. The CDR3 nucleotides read TGTGCCAGCAGCTTACAGGTTGACTATGGCTACACCTTC. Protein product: CASSLQVDYGYTF.

CDR3 protein: CASSVGQTHNEKLFF. Here the CDR3 DNA reads TGTGCCAGCAGCGTAGGACAGACACATAATGAAAAACTGTTTTTT. The chain joins TRBV9 to TRBJ1-4; the D gene is possibly TRBD1 (5 bases). Between the trimmed V and J ends, which lost 0 bases and 4 bases, there was a span of 10 bases. Germline-derived CDR1 and CDR2 are SGDLS and YYNGEE. This CDR3 has 15 amino acids. The complete variable domain, with remaining parts taken from reference TRBV9 and TRBJ1-4, reads DSGVTQTPKHLITATGQRVTLRCSPRSGDLSVYWYQQSLDQGLQFLIQYYNGEERAKGNILERFSAQQFPDLHSELNLSSLELGDSALYFCASSVGQTHNEKLFFGSGTQLSVL.

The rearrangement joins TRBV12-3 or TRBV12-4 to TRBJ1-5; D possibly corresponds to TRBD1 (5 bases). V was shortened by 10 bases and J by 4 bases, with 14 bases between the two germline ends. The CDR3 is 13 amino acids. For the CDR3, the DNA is TGTGCCACATTGGGGGGATGGAATCAGCCCCAGCATTTT. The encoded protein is CATLGGWNQPQHF.

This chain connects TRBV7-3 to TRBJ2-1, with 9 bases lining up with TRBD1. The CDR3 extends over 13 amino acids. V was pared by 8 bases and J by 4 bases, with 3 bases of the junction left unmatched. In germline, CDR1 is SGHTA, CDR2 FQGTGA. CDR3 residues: CASGQGRYNEQFF. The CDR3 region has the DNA TGTGCCAGCGGACAGGGGCGATACAATGAGCAGTTCTTC.

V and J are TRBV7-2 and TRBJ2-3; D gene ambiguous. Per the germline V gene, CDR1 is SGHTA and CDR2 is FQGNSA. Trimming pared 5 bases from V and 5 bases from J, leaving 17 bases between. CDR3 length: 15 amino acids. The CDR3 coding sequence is TGTGCCAGCAGCCTAACCGCTAGGATTTTAGATACGCAGTATTTT. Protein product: CASSLTARILDTQYF.

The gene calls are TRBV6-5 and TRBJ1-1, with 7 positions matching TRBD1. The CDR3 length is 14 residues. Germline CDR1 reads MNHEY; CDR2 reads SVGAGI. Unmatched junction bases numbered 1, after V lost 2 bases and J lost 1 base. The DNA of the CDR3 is TGTGCCAGCAGTTACAGGGGGCGGAACACTGAAGCTTTCTTT. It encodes CASSYRGRNTEAFF.

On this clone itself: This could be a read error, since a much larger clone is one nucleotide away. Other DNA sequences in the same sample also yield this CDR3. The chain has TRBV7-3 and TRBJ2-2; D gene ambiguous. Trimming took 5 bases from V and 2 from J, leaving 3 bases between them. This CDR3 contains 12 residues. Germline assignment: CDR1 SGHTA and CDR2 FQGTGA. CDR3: CASSPNTGELFF. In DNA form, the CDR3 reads TGTGCCAGCAGCCCAAACACCGGGGAGCTGTTTTTT.